A selection of T cell receptor beta chains follows, all from one sample in a study of T cell repertoires in cytomegalovirus infection. These receptors' antigens are unknown. TCRdb passed the reads through MiXCR, listing each CDR3 protein once. This sample has approximately 910,000 distinct CDR3 sequences, with under 40% found just once. The material sequenced was cultured CD8+ T cells from PBMCs, taken from culture after CMV antigen stimulation. These receptors came from a human donor in good health (CMV status not recorded). Some clones in this sample may be carry-over from other donors' samples. Each CDR3 is given with its conserved first and last residue. The order of the fields is clone size, J gene, V gene, D gene, CDR3 protein, CDR3 DNA. D genes are given only for firm matches. Clone size is not always given. Where it is, it says once, few, many or a class for expanded clones.

-	TRBJ2-4	TRBV14	TRBD2	CASSQGTSGGRLAKNIQYF	TGTGCCAGCAGCCAAGGGACTAGCGGGGGTCGCTTAGCCAAAAACATTCAGTACTTC
-	TRBJ2-1	TRBV5-1	TRBD2	CASSLLAGHGGEQFF	TGCGCCAGCAGCTTACTAGCGGGCCATGGGGGTGAGCAGTTCTTC
-	TRBJ1-5	TRBV7-9	-	CASSLGRTVQPQHF	TGTGCCAGCAGCTTAGGACGTACCGTGCAGCCCCAGCATTTT
few	TRBJ1-5	TRBV4-3	-	CASSRDGYSNQPQHF	TGCGCCAGCAGCCGCGACGGGTATAGCAATCAGCCCCAGCATTTT
-	TRBJ2-1	TRBV6-6	-	CASSLGDPSYNEQFF	TGTGCCAGCAGCTTGGGGGATCCCTCCTACAATGAGCAGTTCTTC
few	TRBJ2-1	TRBV6-5	TRBD2	CASSYYVSGGNEQFF	TGTGCCAGCAGTTACTATGTCTCGGGGGGAAATGAGCAGTTCTTC
-	TRBJ1-1	TRBV7-9	-	CASLKAGYDTEAFF	TGTGCCAGCCTCAAAGCGGGGTACGACACTGAAGCTTTCTTT
once	TRBJ1-5	TRBV18	-	CASSPTSHRGNQPQHF	TGTGCCAGCTCACCTACTTCACACCGAGGCAATCAGCCCCAGCATTTT
-	TRBJ2-1	TRBV7-7	TRBD2	CARDSGTSGANEQFF	TGTGCTAGAGATTCCGGGACTAGCGGGGCCAATGAGCAGTTCTTC
few	TRBJ2-3	TRBV12-3/TRBV12-4	-	CASSWGGPIDTQYF	TGTGCCAGCAGTTGGGGGGGCCCCATAGATACGCAGTATTTT
-	TRBJ2-1	TRBV6-2/TRBV6-3	-	CASSWTTNSYNEQFF	TGTGCCAGCAGTTGGACGACAAACTCCTACAATGAGCAGTTCTTC
-	TRBJ2-7	TRBV13	-	CASSSRPPEEQYF	TGTGCCAGCAGCTCCCGACCCCCGGAAGAGCAGTACTTC
-	TRBJ2-1	TRBV7-4	-	CASSFDTRYNEQFF	TGTGCCAGCAGCTTCGACACACGTTACAATGAGCAGTTCTTC
-	TRBJ2-3	TRBV12-5	-	CASGLGQFITDTQYF	TGTGCTAGTGGTTTGGGCCAGTTCATCACAGATACGCAGTATTTT
-	TRBJ1-6	TRBV20-1	TRBD1	CSAGNGDRLDSPLHF	TGCAGTGCAGGGAATGGGGACAGGCTTGATTCACCCCTCCACTTT
-	TRBJ1-4	TRBV7-7	-	CASSLSPGAGEKLFF	TGTGCTAGCAGCTTATCCCCTGGGGCAGGCGAAAAACTGTTTTTT
-	TRBJ2-2	TRBV10-3	-	CAIRIGTYNTGELFF	TGTGCCATCAGAATCGGGACTTATAACACCGGGGAGCTGTTTTTT
-	TRBJ2-2	TRBV27	TRBD2	CASSSGTREHTGELFF	TGTGCCAGCAGTTCCGGGACGCGGGAGCACACCGGGGAGCTGTTTTTT
-	TRBJ2-3	TRBV7-4	TRBD2	CASSLARAGADTQYF	TGTGCCAGCAGCTTAGCTCGAGCGGGGGCAGATACGCAGTATTTT
-	TRBJ2-3	TRBV25-1	-	CASSEGRTLSF	TGTGCCAGCAGTGAAGGAAGGACATTATCGTTT
few	TRBJ2-1	TRBV7-9	TRBD2	CASSSRASGVSDEQFF	TGTGCCAGCAGCTCTAGGGCTAGCGGGGTTTCGGATGAGCAGTTCTTC
few	TRBJ2-5	TRBV28	TRBD1	CASRDRGYETQYF	TGTGCCAGCAGGGACAGGGGATACGAGACCCAGTACTTC
few	TRBJ1-1	TRBV4-2	-	CASSQEVRGYTEAFF	TGTGCCAGCAGCCAAGAAGTTCGGGGGTACACTGAAGCTTTCTTT
-	TRBJ2-1	TRBV5-5	-	CASSILQSSYNEQFF	TGTGCCAGCAGCATACTACAGAGCTCCTACAATGAGCAGTTCTTC
-	TRBJ2-2	TRBV20-1	-	CSVPPSWTGELFF	TGCAGTGTTCCACCCAGTTGGACCGGGGAGCTGTTTTTT
-	TRBJ1-1	TRBV9	-	CASGRTTGAFF	TGTGCCAGCGGGAGGACCACTGGAGCTTTCTTT
-	TRBJ2-5	TRBV5-6	-	CASSGWGEEYF	TGTGCCAGCAGCGGTTGGGGGGAGGAGTACTTC
few	TRBJ2-5	TRBV12-3/TRBV12-4	-	CASGRSEAATGETQYF	TGTGCCAGCGGAAGATCCGAGGCGGCTACCGGAGAGACCCAGTACTTC
-	TRBJ1-5	TRBV27	-	CASSLGQPYQPQHF	TGTGCCAGCAGTTTAGGACAGCCTTATCAGCCCCAGCATTTT
-	TRBJ1-5	TRBV7-9	TRBD1	CASSLEGAGYVPGHEYSNQPQHF	TGTGCCAGCAGCTTAGAGGGGGCCGGGTACGTCCCGGGACACGAATATAGCAATCAGCCCCAGCATTTT
-	TRBJ2-7	TRBV27	TRBD2	CASSPFETSGGTYEQYF	TGTGCCAGCAGTCCCTTTGAGACTAGCGGGGGAACCTACGAGCAGTACTTC
few	TRBJ1-5	TRBV6-5	TRBD1	CASRAGGDRGEWWQPQHF	TGTGCCAGCAGGGCCGGGGGGGACAGGGGGGAGTGGTGGCAGCCCCAGCATTTT
few	TRBJ2-3	TRBV27	TRBD2	CASSLSASGDYTDTQYF	TGTGCCAGCAGTTTATCGGCTAGCGGTGACTACACAGATACGCAGTATTTT
-	TRBJ2-6	TRBV7-8	-	CASSPGLRGSGANVLTF	TGTGCCAGCAGCCCGGGACTCCGGGGCTCTGGGGCCAACGTCCTGACTTTC
-	TRBJ1-3	TRBV7-2	-	CASFARVDNSGNTIYF	TGTGCCAGCTTTGCAAGGGTAGACAACTCTGGAAACACCATATATTTT
few	TRBJ1-5	TRBV7-9	TRBD1	CASSGQTGLSNQPQHF	TGTGCCAGCAGCGGACAGACAGGGTTGAGCAATCAGCCCCAGCATTTT
few	TRBJ2-5	TRBV6-5	TRBD2	CASSFYGGEETQYF	TGTGCCAGCAGTTTTTACGGGGGGGAAGAGACCCAGTACTTC
-	TRBJ2-3	TRBV9	TRBD2	CASSVGPGGQRDTQYF	TGTGCCAGCAGCGTAGGGCCGGGGGGGCAGAGAGATACGCAGTATTTT
few	TRBJ1-5	TRBV11-2	-	CASSSVPGLNQPQHF	TGTGCCAGCAGCTCTGTCCCAGGGTTGAATCAGCCCCAGCATTTT
-	TRBJ2-1	TRBV4-1	-	CASSQDEAMGVYNEQFF	TGCGCCAGCAGCCAAGATGAAGCGATGGGGGTCTACAATGAGCAGTTCTTC
-	TRBJ2-5	TRBV12-3/TRBV12-4	-	CASMGTQETQYF	TGTGCCAGCATGGGGACCCAAGAGACCCAGTACTTC
-	TRBJ1-2	TRBV5-1	-	CASSLNPTIYGYTF	TGCGCCAGCAGCTTGAATCCAACGATCTATGGCTACACCTTC
-	TRBJ1-6	TRBV15	-	CATTPEPYNSPLHF	TGTGCCACCACTCCCGAACCCTATAATTCACCCCTCCACTTT
-	TRBJ2-7	TRBV5-4	TRBD2	CASSLTGRGDEQYF	TGTGCCAGCAGCTTGACTGGGAGGGGAGACGAGCAGTACTTC
-	TRBJ1-5	TRBV24-1	-	CATSEAGDQPQHF	TGTGCCACCAGTGAAGCCGGGGATCAGCCCCAGCATTTT
-	TRBJ2-3	TRBV6-1	-	CASREATGITNTQYF	TGTGCCAGCAGGGAGGCGACTGGTATCACAAATACGCAGTATTTT